The T cell receptor (beta chain) described here comes from a study of vaccination and CD4 T cells after COVID-19. CDR3 length: 15 amino acids. Germline assignment: CDR1 DFQATT and CDR2 SNEGSKA (reference sequence). Study conclusions and caveats: Nearly all convalescent vaccine-specific clones, 304 of 307, recognized only SARS-CoV-2 spike.

As for this clonotype: The antigen remains undetermined.

Stated treatment: approximately 11-day PBMC culture with coronavirus spike peptide pools or control peptides (ViraFEST assay). Negative-selection isolation of CD4+ T cells was performed after approximately 10 days of culture. Once obtained from cultured CD4+ T cells, the DNA was sequenced using the Oncomine TCR Beta short-read assay. TCRdb re-analysed the PCR reads in MiXCR, keeping a single row per CDR3 protein. The table includes around 13,000 distinct CDR3 sequences, approximately 52% detected once. This sequence was found in a human donor who had recovered from COVID-19. Sequencing was done on a sample of CD4+ T cells from blood, cultured in vitro. The chain joins TRBV20-1 to TRBJ2-1; D is perhaps TRBD1 (6 bases). The better agreement between TRBJ2-7 and the DNA end casts doubt on the J call. The CDR3 protein is CSAPNARGGSYEQYF. DNA for the CDR3: TGCAGTGCCCCTAACGCCAGGGGCGGCTCCTACGAGCAGTACTTC.